The present T cell receptor beta chain was sequenced within a study of shared clonotypes between healthy human individuals. This CDR3 is 15 amino acids long. The V and J ends lost 5 bases and 7 bases, in that order; junction bases with no gene match: 8. Germline V lookup: CDR1 SEHNR, CDR2 FQNEAQ (reference sequence). This table comes from immunoSEQ multiplex PCR, and its TCRdb copy is limited to in-frame clones, with some not included. This sample has about 1 million clones, with about three quarters found just once. General observations from the study: Naive CD4 clonotypes were shared across a few donors at approximately 5.3%. Naive subsets usually exceeded memory subsets in estimated richness. Generation probabilities of non-shared clonotypes were lower (relative to those shared by all four donors).

CD4+ cell separation produced CD45RA+ naive and CD45RA-negative memory subsets. On this clone itself: Antigen: not known.

Specimen: memory CD4+ T cells sorted from blood. Subset noted: CD45RA-negative fraction. V is TRBV7-9 and J is TRBJ2-1; 10 bases match TRBD1. The source is a young man in good health. The CDR3 region is CASSTRQGAENEQFF. The CDR3 nucleotides are TGTGCCAGCAGCACCCGACAGGGGGCGGAAAATGAGCAGTTCTTC. The full variable domain, in which reference TRBV7-9 and TRBJ2-1 provide the parts outside the CDR3, is DTGVSQNPRHKITKRGQNVTFRCDPISEHNRLYWYRQTLGQGPEFLTYFQNEAQLEKSRLLSDRFSAERPKGSFSTLEIQRTEQGDSAMYLCASSTRQGAENEQFFGPGTRLTVL.